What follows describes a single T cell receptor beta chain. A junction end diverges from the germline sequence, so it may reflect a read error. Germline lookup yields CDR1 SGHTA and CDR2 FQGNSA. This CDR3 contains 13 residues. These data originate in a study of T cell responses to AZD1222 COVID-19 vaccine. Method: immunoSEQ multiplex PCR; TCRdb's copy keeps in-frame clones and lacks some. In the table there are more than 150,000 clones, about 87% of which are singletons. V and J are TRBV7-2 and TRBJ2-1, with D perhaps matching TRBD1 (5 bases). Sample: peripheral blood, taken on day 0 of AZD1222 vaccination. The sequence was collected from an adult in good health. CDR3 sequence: CASSPGRRQFVLF. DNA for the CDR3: TGTGCCAGCAGCCCGGGCCGGCGACAGTTCGTTCTCTTC.